This T cell receptor beta chain was recovered during a study of CD8 T cells in ankylosing spondylitis. Study-level findings and limits: Seemingly characteristic of ankylosing spondylitis blood was a TCR beta motif consisting of roughly 8 highly homologous variants. Reportedly, significant enrichment of disease-linked clones occurred in matched ankylosing spondylitis synovial fluid. Those disease-linked clones were CD8+; they were also relatively rare in peripheral blood.

Trimming took 7 bases from V and 1 from J, leaving 12 bases between them. The CDR3 is 14 amino acids. TCRdb processed the 5' RACE reads anew with MiXCR; each CDR3 protein has one entry. The sample contains a few hundred thousand distinct CDR3 sequences, about 10% of which appear only once. This clonotype has a count of ten or more. Its matching antigen is unknown. The source material was blood, either unsorted or a sorted T cell fraction (not recorded which). The receptor comes from a male donor with ankylosing spondylitis or in good health (not recorded which). The V gene is TRBV12-3 or TRBV12-4, the J gene TRBJ2-3, with D perhaps assigned TRBD1 or TRBD2 (7 bases each). CDR3 sequence reads: CASTPGGGTDTQYF. DNA of the CDR3: TGTGCCAGCACTCCAGGGGGGGGCACAGATACGCAGTATTTT.